These 2 T cell receptor beta chains were sequenced from one sample in a study of blood T cells in healthy people across ages. A J-beta primer mix and a sample-barcoded 5' primer were used in a second PCR of about 6 to 12 cycles. MiXCR, applied by TCRdb to the 5' RACE reads, yields one record per CDR3 protein. Of 750,000 to 950,000 distinct CDR3 sequences listed, about 29% were seen once; the top ten hold roughly 10%. These same data were also listed under a study on T cells of mothers and their children.

The sample was blood. Every receptor here comes from a woman in her 40s in good health.

V usage is TRBV6-5 and J usage is TRBJ1-4; 7 nucleotides line up with TRBD1. CDR1 and CDR2 from the germline V gene are MNHEY and SVGAGI. This CDR3 contains 14 residues. J gave up 8 bases and V 5 bases, and 8 bases lay outside the gene matches. Here the CDR3 reads CASSKQGRREKLFF. In nucleotides, the CDR3 is TGTGCCAGCAGTAAACAGGGGCGTCGGGAAAAACTGTTTTTT.

In its sample, this clonotype was seen a few times. This CDR3 reads CASSKTAYEQYF. CDR3 in DNA: TGTGCCAGCAGCAAGACAGCCTACGAGCAGTACTTC. The rearrangement uses TRBV21-1 and TRBJ2-7; the listed D gene, TRBD1, was not tested against the DNA. TRBV21-1 is recorded as a pseudogene. This CDR3 spans 12 amino acids.